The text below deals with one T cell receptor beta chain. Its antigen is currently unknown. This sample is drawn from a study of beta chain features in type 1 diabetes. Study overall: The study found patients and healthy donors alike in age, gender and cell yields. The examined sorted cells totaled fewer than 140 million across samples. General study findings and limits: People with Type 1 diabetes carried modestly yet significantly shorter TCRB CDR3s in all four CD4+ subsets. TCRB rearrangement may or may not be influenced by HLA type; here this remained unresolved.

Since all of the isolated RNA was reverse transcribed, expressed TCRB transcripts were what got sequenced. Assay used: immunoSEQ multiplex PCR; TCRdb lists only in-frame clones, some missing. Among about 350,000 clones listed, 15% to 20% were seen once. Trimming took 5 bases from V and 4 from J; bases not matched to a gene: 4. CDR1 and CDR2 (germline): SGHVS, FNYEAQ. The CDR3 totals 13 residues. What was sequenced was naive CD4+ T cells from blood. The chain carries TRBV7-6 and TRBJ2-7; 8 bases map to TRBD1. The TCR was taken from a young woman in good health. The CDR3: CASSKDREYEQYF. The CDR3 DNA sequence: TGTGCCAGCAGCAAGGACAGGGAATACGAGCAGTACTTC.